This T cell receptor (beta chain) was obtained from a study of immune evolution from preneoplasia to lung adenocarcinoma. Study-level findings and limits: Top clone frequencies peaked in normal lung, apparently declining through invasive adenocarcinoma.

Profiling relied on immunoSEQ multiplex PCR, and the TCRdb table lists in-frame clones only, not all of them. The top ten hold around 3% of the sample, which has 12,000 to 15,000 clones, about 80% seen once. Notes on this clone: Its antigen is not known.

Per the germline V gene, CDR1 is SGHAT and CDR2 is FQNNGV. Trimming removed 5 bases from V and 1 base from J; junction bases left unmatched: 6. CDR3 length equals 17 residues. Sequencing was performed on FFPE minimally invasive lung adenocarcinoma tissue. The receptor's source is a person aged 60 to 85 with lung adenocarcinoma. V gene TRBV11-2 combines with J gene TRBJ2-1; 12 nucleotides match TRBD2. In nucleotides, the CDR3 is TGTGCCAGCAGCCCGACTAGCGGGAGTACATCCTACAATGAGCAGTTCTTC. Protein product: CASSPTSGSTSYNEQFF.